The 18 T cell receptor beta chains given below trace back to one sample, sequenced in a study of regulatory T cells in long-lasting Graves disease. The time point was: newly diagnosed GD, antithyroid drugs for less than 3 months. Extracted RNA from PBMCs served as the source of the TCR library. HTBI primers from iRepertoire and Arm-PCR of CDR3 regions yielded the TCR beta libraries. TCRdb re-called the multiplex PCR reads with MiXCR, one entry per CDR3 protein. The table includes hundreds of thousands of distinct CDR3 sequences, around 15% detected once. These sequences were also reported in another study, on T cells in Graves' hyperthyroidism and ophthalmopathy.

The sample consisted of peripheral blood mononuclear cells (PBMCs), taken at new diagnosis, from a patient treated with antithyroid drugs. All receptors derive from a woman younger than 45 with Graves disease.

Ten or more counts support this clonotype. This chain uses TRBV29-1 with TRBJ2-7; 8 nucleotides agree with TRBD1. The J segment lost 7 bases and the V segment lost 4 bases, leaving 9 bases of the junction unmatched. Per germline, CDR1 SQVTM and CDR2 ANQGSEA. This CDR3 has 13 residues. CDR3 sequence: CSVAGRGQEEQYF. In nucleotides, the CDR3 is TGCAGCGTTGCGGGCAGGGGGCAAGAAGAGCAGTACTTC.

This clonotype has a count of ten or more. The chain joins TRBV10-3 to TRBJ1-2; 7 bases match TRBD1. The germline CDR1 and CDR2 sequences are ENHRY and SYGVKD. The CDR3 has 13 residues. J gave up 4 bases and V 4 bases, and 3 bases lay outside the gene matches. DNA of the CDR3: TGTGCCATCAGTGCCGACAGGGTCTATGGCTACACCTTC. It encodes CAISADRVYGYTF.

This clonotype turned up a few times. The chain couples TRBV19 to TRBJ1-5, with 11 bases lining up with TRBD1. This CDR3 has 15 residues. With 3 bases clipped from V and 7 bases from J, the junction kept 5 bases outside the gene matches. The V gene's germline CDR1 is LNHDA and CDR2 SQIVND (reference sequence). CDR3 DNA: TGTGCCAGTAGTATTTTAGGGACAGGGGGACAGCCCCAGCATTTT. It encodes CASSILGTGGQPQHF.

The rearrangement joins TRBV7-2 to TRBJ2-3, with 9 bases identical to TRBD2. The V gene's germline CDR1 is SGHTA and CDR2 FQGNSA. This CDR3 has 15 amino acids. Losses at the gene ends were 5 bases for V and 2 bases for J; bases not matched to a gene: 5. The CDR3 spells CASSHPGLATDTQYF. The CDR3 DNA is TGTGCCAGCAGCCATCCGGGACTAGCCACAGATACGCAGTATTTT.

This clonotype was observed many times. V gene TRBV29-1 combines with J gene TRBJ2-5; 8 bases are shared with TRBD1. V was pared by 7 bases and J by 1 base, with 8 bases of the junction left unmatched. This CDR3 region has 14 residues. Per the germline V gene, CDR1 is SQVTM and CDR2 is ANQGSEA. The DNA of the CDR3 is TGCAGCGGTGGACAGGGTCTACCCCAAGAGACCCAGTACTTC. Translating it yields CSGGQGLPQETQYF.

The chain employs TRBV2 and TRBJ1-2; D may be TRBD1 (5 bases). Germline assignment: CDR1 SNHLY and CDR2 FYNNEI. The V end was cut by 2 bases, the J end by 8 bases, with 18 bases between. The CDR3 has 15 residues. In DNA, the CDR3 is TGTGCCAGCAGTGAACATTCGACCGGAACAGGAGGCTACACCTTC. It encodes CASSEHSTGTGGYTF.

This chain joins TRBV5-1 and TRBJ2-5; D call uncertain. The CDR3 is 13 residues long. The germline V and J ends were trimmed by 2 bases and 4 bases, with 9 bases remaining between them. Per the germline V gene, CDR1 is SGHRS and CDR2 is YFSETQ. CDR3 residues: CASSFSPTETQYF. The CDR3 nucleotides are TGCGCCAGCAGCTTTTCCCCCACAGAGACCCAGTACTTC.

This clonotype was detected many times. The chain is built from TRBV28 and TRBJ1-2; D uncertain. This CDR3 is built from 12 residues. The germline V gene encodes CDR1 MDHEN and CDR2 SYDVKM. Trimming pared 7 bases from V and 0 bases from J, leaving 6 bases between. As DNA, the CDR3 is TGTGCCAGCACGTGGGCTAACTATGGCTACACCTTC. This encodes CASTWANYGYTF.

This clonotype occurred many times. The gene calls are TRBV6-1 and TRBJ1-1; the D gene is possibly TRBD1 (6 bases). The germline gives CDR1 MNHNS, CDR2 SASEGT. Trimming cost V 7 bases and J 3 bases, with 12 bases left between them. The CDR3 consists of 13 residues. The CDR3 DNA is TGTGCCAGCATTTGGGGGGGCTACACTGAAGCTTTCTTT. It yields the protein CASIWGGYTEAFF.

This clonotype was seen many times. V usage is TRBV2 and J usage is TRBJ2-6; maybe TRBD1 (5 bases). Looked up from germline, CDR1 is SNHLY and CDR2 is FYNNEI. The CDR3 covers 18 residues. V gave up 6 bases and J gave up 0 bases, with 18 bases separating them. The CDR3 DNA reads TGTGCCAGCAGGGAAACAGGTTCACCACTCTCTGGGGCCAACGTCCTGACTTTC. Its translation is CASRETGSPLSGANVLTF.

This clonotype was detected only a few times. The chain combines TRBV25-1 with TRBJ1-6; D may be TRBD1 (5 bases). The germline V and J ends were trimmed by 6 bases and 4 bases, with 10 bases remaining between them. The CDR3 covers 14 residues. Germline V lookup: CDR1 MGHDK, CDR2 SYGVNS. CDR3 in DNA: TGTGCCAGCAGAGGGGAATTGTATAATTCACCCCTCCACTTT. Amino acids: CASRGELYNSPLHF.

The CDR3: CASSAYRGGNEKLFF. The DNA of the CDR3 is TGTGCCAGCAGTGCTTATAGGGGAGGTAATGAAAAACTGTTTTTT. The rearrangement uses TRBV25-1 and TRBJ1-4; TRBD1 might be the D (5 bases). The CDR3 sequence is 15 residues long. Germline loops: CDR1 MGHDK, CDR2 SYGVNS. Trimming took off 4 bases at V and 4 bases at J, with 13 bases between the two ends.

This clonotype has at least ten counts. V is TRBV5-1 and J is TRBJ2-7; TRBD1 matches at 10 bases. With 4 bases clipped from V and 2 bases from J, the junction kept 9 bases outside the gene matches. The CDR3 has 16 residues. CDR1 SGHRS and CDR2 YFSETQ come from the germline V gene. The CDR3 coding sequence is TGCGCCAGCAGCCGTACCGGGACAGGGGTCGCCTACGAGCAGTACTTC. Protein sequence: CASSRTGTGVAYEQYF.

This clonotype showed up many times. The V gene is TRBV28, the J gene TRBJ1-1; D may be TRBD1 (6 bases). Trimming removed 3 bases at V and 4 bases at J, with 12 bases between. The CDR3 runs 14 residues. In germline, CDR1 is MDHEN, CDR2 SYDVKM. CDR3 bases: TGTGCCAGCAGTTTTGGGGGCGGGGGCACTGAAGCTTTCTTT. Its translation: CASSFGGGGTEAFF.

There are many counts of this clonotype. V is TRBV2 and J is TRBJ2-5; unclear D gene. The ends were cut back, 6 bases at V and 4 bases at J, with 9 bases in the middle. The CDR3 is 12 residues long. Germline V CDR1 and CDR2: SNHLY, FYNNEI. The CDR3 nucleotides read TGTGCCAGCAGGCTAGAGTCAGAGACCCAGTACTTC. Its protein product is CASRLESETQYF.

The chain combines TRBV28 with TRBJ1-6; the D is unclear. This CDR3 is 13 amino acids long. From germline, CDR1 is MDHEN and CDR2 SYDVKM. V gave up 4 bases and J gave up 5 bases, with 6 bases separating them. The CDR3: CASSYMDNSPLHF. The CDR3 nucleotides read TGTGCCAGCAGTTACATGGATAATTCACCCCTCCACTTT.

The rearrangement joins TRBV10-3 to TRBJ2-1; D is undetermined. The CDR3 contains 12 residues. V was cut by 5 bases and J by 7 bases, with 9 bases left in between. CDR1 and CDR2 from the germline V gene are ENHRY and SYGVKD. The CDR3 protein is CAISLGKNEQFF. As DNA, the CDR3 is TGTGCCATCAGTTTAGGAAAGAATGAGCAGTTCTTC.

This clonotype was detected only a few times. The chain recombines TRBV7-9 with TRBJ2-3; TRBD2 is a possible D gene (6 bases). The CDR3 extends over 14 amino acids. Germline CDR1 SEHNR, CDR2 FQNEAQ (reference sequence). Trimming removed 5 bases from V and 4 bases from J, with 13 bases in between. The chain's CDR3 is CASSIGSGPDTQYF. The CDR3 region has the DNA TGTGCCAGCAGCATCGGCAGCGGGCCAGATACGCAGTATTTT.